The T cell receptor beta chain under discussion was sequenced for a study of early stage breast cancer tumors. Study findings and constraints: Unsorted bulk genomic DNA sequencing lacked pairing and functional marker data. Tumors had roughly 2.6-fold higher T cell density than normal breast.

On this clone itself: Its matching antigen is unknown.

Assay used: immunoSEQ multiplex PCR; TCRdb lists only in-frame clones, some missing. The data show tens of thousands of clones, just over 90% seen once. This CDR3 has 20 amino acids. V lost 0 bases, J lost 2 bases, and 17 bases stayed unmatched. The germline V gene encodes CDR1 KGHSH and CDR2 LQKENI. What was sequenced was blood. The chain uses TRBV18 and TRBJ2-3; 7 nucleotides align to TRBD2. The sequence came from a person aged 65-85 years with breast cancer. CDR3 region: CASSPPGYSGGGGFTDTQYF. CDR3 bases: TGTGCCAGCTCACCACCGGGATACTCGGGCGGGGGAGGATTCACAGATACGCAGTATTTT.